One sample yielded the 24 T cell receptor beta chains listed below, sequenced in a study of T cells in Graves' hyperthyroidism and ophthalmopathy. There were TCR beta CDR3 regions amplified from RNA transcripts. The TCR CDR3 was amplified in a first-round RT-PCR using the HTBI primer set. TCRdb reprocessed the multiplex PCR reads with MiXCR, giving one entry per CDR3 protein. The sample consists of 150,000 to 200,000 distinct CDR3 sequences, about 15% of them appearing once. The sequenced material came from blood. These receptors all stem from a woman aged 45-59 years with Graves' hyperthyroidism.

In this sample, this clonotype turned up a few times. The chain couples TRBV12-3 or TRBV12-4 to TRBJ2-2; tentative D call: TRBD1 (5 bases). The germline V and J ends were trimmed by 3 bases and 9 bases, with 11 bases remaining between them. The CDR3 spans 13 residues. The CDR3 DNA is TGTGCCAGCAGTTTTTTCAGGGAATGGGAGCTGTTTTTT. Translation gives CASSFFREWELFF.

This clonotype was observed at least ten times. The chain has TRBV27 and TRBJ2-5, with D possibly TRBD1 on 5 matching bases. Germline CDR1 MNHEY, CDR2 SMNVEV (reference sequence). V was shortened by 0 bases and J by 4 bases, with 12 bases between the two germline ends. The CDR3 loop spans 15 amino acids. CDR3 bases: TGTGCCAGCAGTTTATCCCCAGGGAAGAGAGAGACCCAGTACTTC. Protein product: CASSLSPGKRETQYF.

This clonotype was found many times. The genes are TRBV28 and TRBJ2-3; the D call may be TRBD1 or TRBD2 (5 bases each). This CDR3 comprises 15 residues. V lost 5 bases and J 3 bases, leaving 15 bases between the germline ends. In germline, CDR1 is MDHEN, CDR2 SYDVKM. Here the CDR3 reads CASSGPGPRTDTQYF. CDR3 nucleotides: TGTGCCAGCAGTGGGCCGGGACCGAGGACAGATACGCAGTATTTT.

This clonotype was seen at least ten times. The rearrangement joins TRBV2 to TRBJ1-1, with D unresolved. V lost 9 bases and J lost 4, with 6 bases in between. The germline V gene encodes CDR1 SNHLY and CDR2 FYNNEI. This CDR3 has 10 amino acids. Here the CDR3 reads CARGLTEAFF. The CDR3 DNA is TGTGCCAGAGGCCTCACTGAAGCTTTCTTT.

This clonotype showed up many times. The J gene is TRBJ2-7, the V gene TRBV6-1, with no clear D. Looked up from germline, CDR1 is MNHNS and CDR2 is SASEGT. CDR3 size: 13 residues. Trimming shortened V by 3 bases and J by 3 bases, and 9 bases separated the two germline ends. The CDR3 nucleotides are TGTGCCAGCAGTGACATAACTAACTACGAGCAGTACTTC. It codes for CASSDITNYEQYF.

This clonotype was seen ten or more times. This sequence joins TRBV7-8 and TRBJ1-1; no reliable D call. Germline CDR1 and CDR2: SGHVS and FQNEAQ. The germline V and J ends were trimmed by 3 bases and 6 bases, with 11 bases remaining between them. The CDR3 length is 13 residues. The CDR3 protein is CASSFRGGPEAFF. DNA of the CDR3: TGTGCCAGCAGCTTTCGGGGAGGCCCTGAAGCTTTCTTT.

This clonotype was detected many times. The rearrangement links TRBV6-6 to TRBJ1-6, with D possibly matching TRBD1 (5 bases). CDR1 MNHNY and CDR2 SVGAGI come from the germline V gene (reference sequence). V was cut by 2 bases and J by 7 bases, with 6 bases left in between. The CDR3 consists of 13 residues. CDR3 loop: CASSYEGNSPLHF. CDR3 DNA sequence: TGTGCCAGCAGTTACGAGGGGAATTCACCCCTCCACTTT.

Many counts were recorded for this clonotype. The chain combines TRBV2 with TRBJ2-5; 9 bases map to TRBD1. V lost 5 bases and J lost 3; bases outside the gene matches: 1. The CDR3 totals 13 residues. Germline V gene data show CDR1 as SNHLY and CDR2 as FYNNEI. CDR3 region: CASSRDREETQYF. In DNA, the CDR3 is TGTGCCAGCAGTCGGGACAGGGAAGAGACCCAGTACTTC. The whole variable domain, filled in from reference TRBV2 and TRBJ2-5, reads EPEVTQTPSHQVTQMGQEVILRCVPISNHLYFYWYRQILGQKVEFLVSFYNNEISEKSEIFDDQFSVERPDGSNFTLKIRSTKLEDSAMYFCASSRDREETQYFGPGTRLLVL.

This clonotype showed up many times. This chain uses TRBV6-2 or TRBV6-3 with TRBJ2-7; 7 nucleotides line up with TRBD1. V lost 6 bases, J lost 7 bases, and 9 bases stayed unmatched. The germline gives CDR1 MNHEY, CDR2 SVGEGT. The CDR3 has 13 residues. The CDR3 DNA sequence: TGTGCCAGCAGACTTCACAGGGGTGGAGAGCAGTACTTC. Translated, it gives CASRLHRGGEQYF.

CDR3 protein: CASSLGTGTAQPQHF. CDR3 bases: TGTGCCAGCAGTCTAGGGACAGGGACCGCTCAGCCCCAGCATTTT. The V call is TRBV6-1, the J call TRBJ1-5; the match to TRBD1 covers 9 bases. The CDR3 sequence is 15 residues long. The V gene's germline CDR1 is MNHNS and CDR2 SASEGT. The trim removed 5 bases at V and 6 bases at J, leaving 8 bases unmatched.

Comments on this clonotype: This may be a read error, as it is one base from a much larger clone. This rearrangement joins TRBV19 to TRBJ2-3; D not resolved. Germline V CDR1 and CDR2: LNHDA, SQIVND (reference sequence). This CDR3 is 13 amino acids long. The ends were cut back, 8 bases at V and 2 bases at J, with 11 bases in the middle. DNA of the CDR3: TGTGCCAGTTTGAACTCCGACACAGATACGCAGTATTTT. Residues: CASLNSDTDTQYF.

This clonotype occurred many times. The chain recombines TRBV4-3 with TRBJ1-3; maybe TRBD1 (6 bases). From germline, CDR1 is LGHNA and CDR2 YSLEER. Deletions cut 1 base from V and 2 bases from J, with 9 bases between. The CDR3 spans 15 residues. The CDR3 region is CASSQGGGPGNTIYF. CDR3 nucleotide sequence: TGCGCCAGCAGCCAAGGGGGGGGGCCTGGAAACACCATATATTTT.

Ten or more counts support this clonotype. This chain connects TRBV25-1 to TRBJ2-7; possibly TRBD1 for D (5 bases). The CDR3 is made up of 13 amino acids. Germline V gives CDR1 MGHDK, CDR2 SYGVNS. Trimming left V 2 bases short and J 6 bases short, with 11 bases between. The CDR3 DNA sequence: TGTGCCAGCAGTGAACACCAGGGATTCGAGCAGTACTTC. Its protein product is CASSEHQGFEQYF.

This clonotype was observed at least ten times. This CDR3 reads CASSEAALAGLLGDTEAFF. DNA for the CDR3: TGTGCCAGCAGTGAAGCCGCATTGGCAGGTTTGTTGGGCGACACTGAAGCTTTCTTT. The V gene is TRBV2, the J gene TRBJ1-1; D unclear. The CDR3 is made up of 19 amino acids. The V end was cut by 0 bases, the J end by 3 bases, with 23 bases between. Germline V gene lookup returns CDR1 SNHLY and CDR2 FYNNEI.

This clonotype was counted a few times. This may come from a read error, since a much larger clone is one base off. The CDR3 DNA reads as TGTGCCAGCGTACGGGACGGCTCCTACAATGAGCAGTTCTTC. This codes for CASVRDGSYNEQFF. V gene TRBV18 combines with J gene TRBJ2-1; D is possibly TRBD1 or TRBD2 (5 bases each). The germline CDR1 and CDR2 sequences are KGHSH and LQKENI. The CDR3 runs 14 residues. Deletions cut 8 bases from V and 0 bases from J, with 11 bases between.

This clonotype was observed many times. The chain carries TRBV7-9 and TRBJ2-2; 11 bases are shared with TRBD2. Germline V gene data show CDR1 as SEHNR and CDR2 as FQNEAQ (reference sequence). CDR3 length equals 16 residues. The V and J ends lost 6 bases and 4 bases, in that order; junction bases with no gene match: 7. CDR3 sequence reads: CASRGLAGGFTGELFF. Written as DNA, the CDR3 is TGTGCCAGCAGGGGGCTAGCGGGAGGATTCACCGGGGAGCTGTTTTTT.

The sample holds many counts of this clonotype. The chain links TRBV27 to TRBJ2-7; D may correspond to TRBD1 or TRBD2 (6 bases each). Looked up from germline, CDR1 is MNHEY and CDR2 is SMNVEV (reference sequence). V lost 3 bases and J lost 7, with 19 bases in between. This CDR3 has 15 amino acids. This chain's CDR3 is CASSLFGGRYTEQYF. The DNA of the CDR3 is TGTGCCAGCAGTTTGTTCGGGGGCAGGTATACGGAGCAGTACTTC.

This clonotype was seen ten or more times. This chain uses TRBV19 with TRBJ2-2; D unresolved. Trimming cost V 5 bases and J 2 bases, with 6 bases left between them. The CDR3 has 13 amino acids. Looked up from germline, CDR1 is LNHDA and CDR2 is SQIVND (reference sequence). In nucleotides, the CDR3 is TGTGCCAGTAGTTGGGGTAACACCGGGGAGCTGTTTTTT. Its protein product is CASSWGNTGELFF.

V usage is TRBV28 and J usage is TRBJ1-4; D is undetermined. This CDR3 comprises 15 residues. Per germline, CDR1 MDHEN and CDR2 SYDVKM. Trimming took off 6 bases at V and 4 bases at J, with 15 bases between the two ends. The DNA of the CDR3 is TGTGCCAGCAGCTACAGCGAGTCCCATAATGAAAAACTGTTTTTT. It codes for CASSYSESHNEKLFF.

This clonotype came up many times. This chain connects TRBV19 to TRBJ2-3, with D unresolved. The CDR3 is 13 residues long. CDR1 is LNHDA, CDR2 SQIVND, per germline (reference sequence). The ends were cut back, 4 bases at V and 5 bases at J, with 10 bases in the middle. This CDR3 is CASSTKPGDTQYF. Here the CDR3 DNA reads TGTGCCAGTAGTACTAAACCGGGAGATACGCAGTATTTT.

In the case of this clonotype: Since a much larger clone is just one base distant, this may be a read error. The chain recombines TRBV27 with TRBJ2-5; D is ambiguous. This CDR3 region has 11 residues. Germline V CDR1 and CDR2: MNHEY, SMNVEV (reference sequence). DNA of the CDR3: TGTGCCGGCAGGAGTGGGGAGACCCAGTACTTC. Its translation: CAGRSGETQYF.

There are many counts of this clonotype. The CDR3 loop is CSAPLGGSSGANVLTF. In DNA form, the CDR3 reads TGCAGTGCTCCCCTTGGGGGAAGCTCTGGGGCCAACGTCCTGACTTTC. This sequence joins TRBV20-1 and TRBJ2-6; TRBD1 or TRBD2 may be the D gene (5 bases each). The CDR3 contains 16 residues. Trimming took 5 bases from V and 0 from J, leaving 14 bases between them. Germline V gene lookup returns CDR1 DFQATT and CDR2 SNEGSKA (reference sequence).

This clonotype was counted many times. The chain links TRBV12-3 or TRBV12-4 to TRBJ2-7; 10 bases align to TRBD2. With 6 bases clipped from V and 1 base from J, the junction kept 6 bases outside the gene matches. The CDR3 extends over 15 amino acids. DNA for the CDR3: TGTGCCAGCAGACGGACTAGCGGAAAATCCTACGAGCAGTACTTC. Protein product: CASRRTSGKSYEQYF.

This clonotype was seen many times. The V call is TRBV2, the J call TRBJ1-2; D perhaps matches TRBD1 (5 bases). Looked up from germline, CDR1 is SNHLY and CDR2 is FYNNEI. The V gene lost 4 bases and the J gene lost 6 bases, with 15 bases spanning the gap. This CDR3 comprises 14 residues. The CDR3 DNA reads as TGTGCCAGCAGTGCTTTAATAGGGGACCATGGCTACACCTTC. Protein product: CASSALIGDHGYTF.